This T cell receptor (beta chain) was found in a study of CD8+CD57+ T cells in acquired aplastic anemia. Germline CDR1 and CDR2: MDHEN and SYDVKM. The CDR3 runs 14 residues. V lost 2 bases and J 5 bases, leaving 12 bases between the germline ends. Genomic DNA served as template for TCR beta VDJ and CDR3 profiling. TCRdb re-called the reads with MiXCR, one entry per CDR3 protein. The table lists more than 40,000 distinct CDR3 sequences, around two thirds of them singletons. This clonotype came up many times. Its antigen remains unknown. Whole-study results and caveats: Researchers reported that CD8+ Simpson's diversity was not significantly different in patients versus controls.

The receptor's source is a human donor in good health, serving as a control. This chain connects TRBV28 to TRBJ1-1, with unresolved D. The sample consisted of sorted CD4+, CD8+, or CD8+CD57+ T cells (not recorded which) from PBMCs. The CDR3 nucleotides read TGTGCCAGCAGTTTAGGGGTGAGGCCGACTGAAGCTTTCTTT. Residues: CASSLGVRPTEAFF. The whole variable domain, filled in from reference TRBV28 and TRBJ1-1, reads DVKVTQSSRYLVKRTGEKVFLECVQDMDHENMFWYRQDPGLGLRLIYFSYDVKMKEKGDIPEGYSVSREKKERFSLILESASTNQTSMYLCASSLGVRPTEAFFGQGTRLTVV.